This record looks at one T cell receptor (beta chain) sequence and its context. Its antigen remains unknown. It was with 60 Vbeta and 13 Jbeta primers that the PCR ran. Sequencing was performed with immunoSEQ multiplex PCR; in TCRdb, only in-frame clones are kept and a portion is missing. Among 100,000 to 150,000 clones listed, about 80% were seen once. The sample comes from a study of cytomegalovirus exposure and HLA in healthy donors. Whole-study findings and limits: CMV serostatus was the only immune exposure information that was available. Productive status was seen about 90% or about 30% of the time for most TCR beta V segments in an earlier analysis.

Germline CDR1 is SGHDT and CDR2 is YYEEEE. This CDR3 is built from 16 residues. With 3 bases clipped from V and 2 bases from J, the junction kept 7 bases outside the gene matches. The sample consisted of PBMCs. The source of this sequence is a woman aged 50 to 65 in good health and CMV-seronegative. The V call is TRBV5-6, the J call TRBJ2-1, with 8 bases aligning to TRBD1. The DNA for the CDR3 is TGTGCCAGCAGCTACGCGACAGGGGTCACCTACAATGAGCAGTTCTTC. Translation: CASSYATGVTYNEQFF.